This TCR beta chain was sequenced during a study of spatial heterogeneity in lung cancer. Whole-study findings and limits: In blood, ubiquitous expanded tumor TCRs appeared more at resection than follow-up.

Every TCR cDNA molecule bore its own unique molecular identifier. A single record per CDR3 protein comes from TCRdb applying MiXCR to the 5' RACE reads. The table has tens of thousands of distinct CDR3 sequences, 5.2% seen once. CDR3 length: 13 residues. V trimming: 2 bases; J trimming: 5 bases; junction bases outside the gene matches: 4. The V gene's germline CDR1 is GTSNPN and CDR2 SVGIG (reference sequence). Time point described: sample taken at primary tumor resection. TCRs were sequenced from unsorted whole RNA of tumor, nontumor lung or PBMC. Samples came from roughly 70 TRACERx patients with untreated early-stage lung cancer. This clonotype was counted between two and nine times. What it recognizes is unknown.

The source material was PBMCs, sampled at surgery. This receptor was obtained from a female donor with early-stage non-small cell lung cancer. V and J are TRBV30 and TRBJ1-2; 8 positions match TRBD1. The CDR3 spells CAWSFGTGYGYTF. For the CDR3, the DNA is TGTGCCTGGAGTTTCGGGACAGGATATGGCTACACCTTC.